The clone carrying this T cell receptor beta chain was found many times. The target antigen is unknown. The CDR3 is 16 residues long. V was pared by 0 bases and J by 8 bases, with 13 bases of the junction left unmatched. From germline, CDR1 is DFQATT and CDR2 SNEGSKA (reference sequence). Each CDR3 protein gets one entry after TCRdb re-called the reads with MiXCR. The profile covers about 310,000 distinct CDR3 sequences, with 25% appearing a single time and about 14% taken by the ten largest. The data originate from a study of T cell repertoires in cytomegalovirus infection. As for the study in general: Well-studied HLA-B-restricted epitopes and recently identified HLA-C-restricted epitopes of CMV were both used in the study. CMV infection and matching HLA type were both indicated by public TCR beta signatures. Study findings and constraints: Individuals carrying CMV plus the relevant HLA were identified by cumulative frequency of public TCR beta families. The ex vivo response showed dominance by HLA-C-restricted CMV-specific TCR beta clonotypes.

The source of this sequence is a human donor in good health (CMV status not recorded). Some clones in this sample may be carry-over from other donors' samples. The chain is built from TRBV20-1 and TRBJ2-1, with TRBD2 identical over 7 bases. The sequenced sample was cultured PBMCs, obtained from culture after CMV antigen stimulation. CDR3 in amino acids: CSARDPRLAPRDEQFF. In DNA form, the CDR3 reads TGCAGTGCTAGAGATCCCCGACTAGCCCCCAGGGATGAGCAGTTCTTC.